The clone carrying this TCR beta chain was counted many times. V shed 3 bases, J shed 5 bases, and the junction held 3 bases outside the gene matches. Germline CDR1 MRHNA, CDR2 SNTAGT. The CDR3 sequence is 14 residues long. This sample stems from a study of metastatic and nonmetastatic thyroid tumors. TCRdb redid the clone calls on the PCR reads using MiXCR. This table holds about 16,000 clones, roughly 25% found once. No patient had received any treatment before thyroid surgery. The source of this sequence is a male donor with papillary thyroid cancer or a benign thyroid nodule (not recorded which). Some clones in this sample may be carry-over from other donors' samples. The sample comprised blood. This chain links TRBV6-4 with TRBJ2-3, with 9 bases identical to TRBD2. CDR3 residues: CASSERGGEDTQYF. The DNA of the CDR3 is TGTGCCAGCAGTGAGCGGGGGGGGGAAGATACGCAGTATTTT.